This entry lists 32 T cell receptor beta chains sequenced from one sample in a study of blood T cell repertoires in COVID-19. Only in-frame clones appear in the TCRdb table, and some are missing; sequencing was by immunoSEQ multiplex PCR. The sample lists roughly 160,000 clones, around nine tenths occurring once. The specimen was peripheral blood. These TCRs come from a woman in her seventies with COVID-19, enrolled during active disease.

This sequence joins TRBV30 and TRBJ1-4; D is ambiguous. V was shortened by 0 bases and J by 8 bases, with 13 bases between the two germline ends. Germline-derived CDR1 and CDR2 are GTSNPN and SVGIG (reference sequence). This CDR3 is built from 14 residues. The CDR3 loop is CAWSVPGSREKLFF. The CDR3, as DNA: TGTGCCTGGAGTGTACCGGGGTCACGGGAAAAACTGTTTTTT. Together with reference TRBV30 and TRBJ1-4, the CDR3 gives the full variable domain: SQTIHQWPATLVQPVGSPLSLECTVEGTSNPNLYWYRQAAGRGLQLLFYSVGIGQISSEVPQNLSASRPQDRQFILSSKKLLLSDSGFYLCAWSVPGSREKLFFGSGTQLSVL.

The genes are TRBV10-3 and TRBJ2-5; TRBD1 matches 9 bases. The CDR3 length is 16 residues. Germline CDR1 ENHRY, CDR2 SYGVKD. V lost 4 bases to trimming and J lost 2 bases; unmatched junction nucleotides: 8. The CDR3 DNA sequence: TGTGCCATCAGTGCCACAGGGGGCAGCGGGCAAGAGACCCAGTACTTC. It codes for CAISATGGSGQETQYF.

The chain carries TRBV27 and TRBJ2-2; a possible D gene is TRBD1 (8 bases). The germline gives CDR1 MNHEY, CDR2 SMNVEV (reference sequence). V shed 8 bases and J shed 7 bases, with 23 bases lying between them. This CDR3 spans 16 amino acids. CDR3 sequence: CASAGDGQGRVGELFF. The CDR3 DNA sequence: TGTGCCAGCGCGGGGGATGGACAGGGAAGAGTCGGGGAGCTGTTTTTT.

The chain employs TRBV12-3 or TRBV12-4 and TRBJ1-1; D is unclear. Trimming shortened V by 6 bases and J by 4 bases, and 9 bases separated the two germline ends. The CDR3 runs to 12 residues. This chain's CDR3 is CASRPYATEAFF. The CDR3, as DNA: TGTGCCAGCAGACCCTACGCCACTGAAGCTTTCTTT.

V and J are TRBV30 and TRBJ1-5; D ambiguous. V was cut by 0 bases and J by 5 bases, with 8 bases left in between. This CDR3 comprises 13 residues. Looked up from germline, CDR1 is GTSNPN and CDR2 is SVGIG (reference sequence). CDR3 in amino acids: CAWSVARDQPQHF. CDR3 sequence (DNA): TGTGCCTGGAGTGTAGCCCGGGATCAGCCCCAGCATTTT.

This sequence joins TRBV7-9 and TRBJ1-6; D is possibly TRBD1 (5 bases). The CDR3 totals 13 residues. Per germline, CDR1 SEHNR and CDR2 FQNEAQ (reference sequence). Trimming shortened V by 8 bases and J by 3 bases, and 8 bases separated the two germline ends. The CDR3 loop reads CASRGDYNSPLHF. In DNA form, the CDR3 reads TGTGCCAGCCGGGGGGACTATAATTCACCCCTCCACTTT. The variable domain in full, completed from reference TRBV7-9 and TRBJ1-6, reads DTGVSQNPRHKITKRGQNVTFRCDPISEHNRLYWYRQTLGQGPEFLTYFQNEAQLEKSRLLSDRFSAERPKGSFSTLEIQRTEQGDSAMYLCASRGDYNSPLHFGNGTRLTVT.

V usage is TRBV28 and J usage is TRBJ2-1; D gene ambiguous. The CDR3 is 13 residues long. CDR1 and CDR2 from the germline V gene are MDHEN and SYDVKM. The germline V and J ends were trimmed by 5 bases and 5 bases, with 10 bases remaining between them. The CDR3 DNA sequence: TGTGCCAGCAGTCTCATTCCAGACAATGAGCAGTTCTTC. Its translation is CASSLIPDNEQFF.

V and J are TRBV5-1 and TRBJ2-7; D gene unclear. The germline CDR1 and CDR2 sequences are SGHRS and YFSETQ. V was trimmed by 3 bases and J by 2 bases, leaving 21 bases between them. The CDR3 sequence is 17 residues long. CDR3 sequence reads: CASSWARANEVTYEQYF. CDR3 in DNA: TGCGCCAGCAGCTGGGCCCGAGCCAACGAAGTTACCTACGAGCAGTACTTC. Drawing the rest from reference TRBV5-1 and TRBJ2-7, the complete variable domain is KAGVTQTPRYLIKTRGQQVTLSCSPISGHRSVSWYQQTPGQGLQFLFEYFSETQRNKGNFPGRFSGRQFSNSRSEMNVSTLELGDSALYLCASSWARANEVTYEQYFGPGTRLTVT.

The chain combines TRBV3-1 (or the pseudogene TRBV3-2) with TRBJ1-4; the match to TRBD1 covers 7 bases. J lost 8 bases, V lost 4 bases, and 10 bases had no gene match. The CDR3 is made up of 15 amino acids. The germline gives CDR1 LGHDT, CDR2 YNNKEL (reference sequence). The CDR3 coding sequence is TGTGCCAGCAGCCCCAGGACAGGCCCCGGGGAAAAACTGTTTTTT. This sequence encodes CASSPRTGPGEKLFF.

The gene calls are TRBV18 and TRBJ1-2; TRBD1 matches at 7 bases. The trim removed 1 base at V and 4 bases at J, leaving 3 bases unmatched. Germline CDR1 is KGHSH and CDR2 is LQKENI. CDR3 length: 14 residues. CDR3: CASSPRGGPYGYTF. In nucleotides, the CDR3 is TGTGCCAGCTCACCACGAGGGGGCCCCTATGGCTACACCTTC.

This clone appeared a single time. The CDR3 bases are TGTGCCAGCTCCCCGGGACAGAGGTATGAAAAACTGTTTTTT. This encodes CASSPGQRYEKLFF. V is TRBV28 and J is TRBJ1-4; 7 nucleotides line up with TRBD1. V shed 8 bases, J shed 6 bases, and the junction held 9 bases outside the gene matches. Germline V CDR1 and CDR2: MDHEN, SYDVKM. The CDR3 sequence is 14 residues long.

This clone came up once. The genes are TRBV11-3 and TRBJ2-7; weak D call: TRBD1 (6 bases). V dropped 5 bases and J dropped 6 bases, with 14 bases sitting between them. This CDR3 has 13 residues. The germline V gene has CDR1 SGHNT and CDR2 YENEEA. CDR3 nucleotides: TGTGCCAGCAGCACGGACAGATCCACCGAGCAGTACTTC. This codes for CASSTDRSTEQYF.

This chain joins TRBV2 and TRBJ2-5; TRBD2 agrees at 7 bases. CDR3 length: 11 residues. Trimming at V came to 8 bases and at J to 4 bases, leaving 1 base not matched to a gene. Germline V lookup: CDR1 SNHLY, CDR2 FYNNEI. The CDR3 is CASGRGETQYF. The CDR3 DNA is TGTGCCAGCGGGAGGGGAGAGACCCAGTACTTC. Full variable domain (rest looked up from reference TRBV2 and TRBJ2-5): EPEVTQTPSHQVTQMGQEVILRCVPISNHLYFYWYRQILGQKVEFLVSFYNNEISEKSEIFDDQFSVERPDGSNFTLKIRSTKLEDSAMYFCASGRGETQYFGPGTRLLVL.

The chain links TRBV5-4 to TRBJ2-5, with a weak D call TRBD1 (5 bases). Deletions cut 4 bases from V and 5 bases from J, with 15 bases between. Germline CDR1 SGHNT, CDR2 YYREEE (reference sequence). This CDR3 comprises 14 residues. In nucleotides, the CDR3 is TGTGCCAGCAGCGATCCTCAAGGGGTCGAGACCCAGTACTTC. Its translation: CASSDPQGVETQYF. The full variable domain, rest sourced from reference TRBV5-4 and TRBJ2-5, is ETGVTQSPTHLIKTRGQQVTLRCSSQSGHNTVSWYQQALGQGPQFIFQYYREEENGRGNFPPRFSGLQFPNYSSELNVNALELDDSALYLCASSDPQGVETQYFGPGTRLLVL.

This clone was seen only once. This chain links TRBV11-2 with TRBJ2-1; D remains ambiguous. Germline CDR1 reads SGHAT; CDR2 reads FQNNGV. Trimming removed 3 bases at V and 1 base at J, with 10 bases between. The CDR3 length is 15 residues. DNA for the CDR3: TGTGCCAGCAGCTTTGGCGGCTGGTCCTACAATGAGCAGTTCTTC. Protein product: CASSFGGWSYNEQFF.

The V call is TRBV28, the J call TRBJ1-5, with a weak D call TRBD1 (6 bases). CDR1 and CDR2 (germline): MDHEN, SYDVKM. V was cut by 7 bases and J by 0 bases, with 22 bases left in between. This CDR3 is 18 amino acids long. CDR3 residues: CASKPQGSKWNSNQPQHF. CDR3 DNA: TGTGCCAGCAAACCACAGGGATCAAAATGGAATAGCAATCAGCCCCAGCATTTT.

This sequence joins TRBV7-9 and TRBJ1-4; D unclear. V shed 5 bases and J shed 8 bases, with 12 bases lying between them. Germline V CDR1 and CDR2: SEHNR, FQNEAQ (reference sequence). The CDR3 runs to 13 residues. For the CDR3, the DNA is TGTGCCAGCAGCCCGACCTGGGAGGAAAAACTGTTTTTT. Amino acid sequence: CASSPTWEEKLFF.

The genes are TRBV5-6 and TRBJ2-5; D remains unclear. Germline CDR1 SGHDT, CDR2 YYEEEE. CDR3 length: 13 residues. Trimming took off 4 bases at V and 2 bases at J, with 9 bases between the two ends. The CDR3 is CASSLGSQETQYF. The CDR3 DNA follows: TGTGCCAGCAGCCTAGGTTCACAAGAGACCCAGTACTTC. Using reference TRBV5-6 and TRBJ2-5 for the parts outside the CDR3, the full variable domain is DAGVTQSPTHLIKTRGQQVTLRCSPKSGHDTVSWYQQALGQGPQFIFQYYEEEERQRGNFPDRFSGHQFPNYSSELNVNALLLGDSALYLCASSLGSQETQYFGPGTRLLVL.

The chain is built from TRBV7-3 and TRBJ2-1; D gene uncertain. V was cut by 3 bases and J by 6 bases, with 9 bases left in between. The CDR3 extends over 13 amino acids. Germline CDR1 is SGHTA and CDR2 is FQGTGA. CDR3 nucleotide sequence: TGTGCCAGCAGCTTGAGCAATAGCAATGAGCAGTTCTTC. Encoded protein: CASSLSNSNEQFF.

This chain links TRBV5-5 with TRBJ1-1; D is uncertain. The CDR3 has 16 residues. V lost 1 base and J 1 base, leaving 14 bases between the germline ends. CDR1 is SGHKS and CDR2 is YYEKEE in the germline V gene (reference sequence). The CDR3 region has the DNA TGTGCCAGCAGCTTGTATATGGCAGATTCGAACACTGAAGCTTTCTTT. Amino acids: CASSLYMADSNTEAFF.

Details on this clone: This same CDR3 is encoded by further DNA sequences in the sample. This chain uses TRBV3-1 (or the pseudogene TRBV3-2) with TRBJ2-7; 7 bases align to TRBD1. The V segment lost 1 base and the J segment 1 base; nucleotides outside the gene matches: 10. The CDR3 totals 17 residues. Germline loops: CDR1 LGHDT, CDR2 YNNKEL (reference sequence). The CDR3 spells CASSQAPTQGTSYEQYF. The CDR3 DNA sequence: TGTGCCAGCAGCCAAGCCCCCACACAGGGGACATCCTACGAGCAGTACTTC.

The CDR3 here is CAISDRGNTEAFF. As DNA, the CDR3 is TGTGCCATCAGTGATCGGGGGAACACTGAAGCTTTCTTT. The genes are TRBV10-3 and TRBJ1-1, with D uncertain. Trimming pared 3 bases from V and 1 base from J, leaving 6 bases between. There are 13 residues in the CDR3. Germline-derived CDR1 and CDR2 are ENHRY and SYGVKD.

The count of this clone is one. The J gene is TRBJ2-1, the V gene TRBV10-2; possibly TRBD2 for D (7 bases). Germline lookup yields CDR1 WSHSY and CDR2 SAAADI. Trimming cost V 6 bases and J 5 bases, with 20 bases left between them. This CDR3 comprises 16 residues. Here the CDR3 reads CASSLRPGGLNNEQFF. The CDR3 bases are TGCGCCAGCAGCCTCCGCCCGGGGGGCCTCAACAATGAGCAGTTCTTC.

The rearrangement uses TRBV28 and TRBJ2-1; TRBD2 agrees at 7 bases. The V and J ends lost 8 bases and 4 bases, in that order; junction bases with no gene match: 8. Germline V gene data show CDR1 as MDHEN and CDR2 as SYDVKM. The CDR3 contains 14 residues. The CDR3 DNA sequence: TGTGCCAGCGGCTACGGGGGGAATTACAATGAGCAGTTCTTC. This gives the protein CASGYGGNYNEQFF.

J is TRBJ1-1 and V is TRBV3-1 (or the pseudogene TRBV3-2); 10 nucleotides match TRBD1. The germline V gene encodes CDR1 LGHDT and CDR2 YNNKEL (reference sequence). The CDR3 extends over 14 amino acids. The junction had 2 bases not matched to a gene; V was cut back by 6 bases and J by 1 base. The CDR3 is CASRRQGANTEAFF. CDR3 sequence (DNA): TGTGCCAGCAGACGACAGGGGGCGAACACTGAAGCTTTCTTT.

This chain links TRBV5-1 with TRBJ2-3, with 11 bases matching TRBD2. The CDR3 has 17 amino acids. J gave up 4 bases and V 1 base, and 8 bases lay outside the gene matches. Per the germline V gene, CDR1 is SGHRS and CDR2 is YFSETQ. The CDR3 DNA reads TGCGCCAGCAGCTTGCCCCCTAGCGGGGGGTTCGCAGATACGCAGTATTTT. Protein: CASSLPPSGGFADTQYF. Filled out from reference TRBV5-1 and TRBJ2-3, the complete variable domain reads KAGVTQTPRYLIKTRGQQVTLSCSPISGHRSVSWYQQTPGQGLQFLFEYFSETQRNKGNFPGRFSGRQFSNSRSEMNVSTLELGDSALYLCASSLPPSGGFADTQYFGPGTRLTVL.

The rearrangement joins TRBV19 to TRBJ2-7; TRBD2 matches at 9 bases. The germline V gene encodes CDR1 LNHDA and CDR2 SQIVND (reference sequence). Unmatched junction bases numbered 5, after V lost 6 bases and J lost 2 bases. CDR3 size: 14 residues. CDR3 residues: CASRGLAGTYEQYF. CDR3 in DNA: TGTGCCAGTAGAGGGCTAGCGGGGACCTACGAGCAGTACTTC.

The chain combines TRBV5-1 with TRBJ2-3, with 8 bases matching TRBD2. Germline loops: CDR1 SGHRS, CDR2 YFSETQ. This CDR3 contains 16 residues. The ends lost 0 bases at V and 4 bases at J; junction bases unmatched: 7. CDR3 coding DNA: TGCGCCAGCAGCTTGGGGCTAGCGGGCCGATCAGATACGCAGTATTTT. It encodes CASSLGLAGRSDTQYF.

This clone was observed a few times. The chain carries TRBV7-9 and TRBJ1-4; TRBD1 agrees at 8 bases. This CDR3 comprises 18 residues. The V gene end was trimmed by 5 bases and the J gene end by 5 bases; junction bases not matched to a gene: 16. Germline CDR1 SEHNR, CDR2 FQNEAQ (reference sequence). The CDR3 is CASSPGTGSVTLNEKLFF. CDR3 sequence (DNA): TGTGCCAGCAGCCCCGGGACAGGATCCGTCACTCTGAATGAAAAACTGTTTTTT.

The chain recombines TRBV15 with TRBJ1-5; D ambiguous. CDR3 length equals 16 residues. V lost 0 bases, J lost 5 bases, and 14 bases lay in between. Germline CDR1 LNHNV, CDR2 YYDKDF (reference sequence). DNA for the CDR3: TGTGCCACCAGCAGAGACGCCAGTCAGTTCTATCAGCCCCAGCATTTT. It encodes CATSRDASQFYQPQHF. Based on the CDR3 plus reference TRBV15 and TRBJ1-5, the full variable domain is DAMVIQNPRYQVTQFGKPVTLSCSQTLNHNVMYWYQQKSSQAPKLLFHYYDKDFNNEADTPDNFQSRRPNTSFCFLDIRSPGLGDTAMYLCATSRDASQFYQPQHFGDGTRLSIL.

This clone occurred a few times. The V and J genes are TRBV28 and TRBJ1-2; tentatively, D is TRBD1 (6 bases). CDR1 and CDR2 (germline): MDHEN, SYDVKM. This CDR3 is built from 12 residues. V was trimmed by 6 bases and J by 6 bases, leaving 11 bases between them. Here the CDR3 reads CASRWGRDGYTF. The CDR3 bases are TGTGCCAGCAGATGGGGGCGCGATGGCTACACCTTC.

The J gene is TRBJ2-1, the V gene TRBV30, with a possible D match to TRBD1 (5 bases). The ends were cut back, 4 bases at V and 3 bases at J, with 7 bases in the middle. Germline loops: CDR1 GTSNPN, CDR2 SVGIG (reference sequence). CDR3 length: 12 amino acids. The CDR3 DNA reads as TGTGCCTGGACAGGGATCTACAATGAGCAGTTCTTC. It is translated as CAWTGIYNEQFF.